Listed here are 2 T cell receptor beta chains from one sample, sequenced in a study of T cell clonality in common variable immunodeficiency. Libraries were prepared by immunoSEQ multiplex PCR; TCRdb keeps only in-frame clonotypes and omits some of them. The sample counts about 60,000 clones, none seen once; the ten largest own less than 2%. The sequencing input was peripheral blood mononuclear cells. Every receptor here comes from a person aged 18 to 69 in good health.

This clone has at least ten counts. The read is 3 residues too short to cover the CDR3 end, so that end is filled in from the germline J gene. The chain employs TRBV20-1 and TRBJ2-7; TRBD1 might be the D (5 bases). V shed 2 bases and J shed 6 bases, with 11 bases lying between them. Germline CDR1 and CDR2: DFQATT and SNEGSKA (reference sequence). The CDR3 extends over 12 amino acids. CDR3 sequence: CSARQGIREQYF. CDR3 DNA, as far as it was read: TGCAGTGCTAGACAGGGTATCCGCGAG.

This clone was seen repeatedly, ten times or more. The read halts 3 residues ahead of the CDR3 end, with the missing end drawn from the germline J gene. V is TRBV28 and J is TRBJ1-2; 10 bases fit TRBD1. Trimming at V came to 5 bases and at J to 3 bases, leaving 6 bases not matched to a gene. The CDR3 runs to 15 residues. Germline V CDR1 and CDR2: MDHEN, SYDVKM. The CDR3 reads CASSLRDRGDYGYTF. The sequenced CDR3 bases are TGTGCCAGCAGTCTCCGGGACAGGGGCGACTATGGC.